Listed below are T cell receptor beta chains from one sample, sequenced in a study of human T cells and chemical hapten exposure. TCRdb ran MiXCR on the 5' RACE reads and lists one entry per CDR3 protein. The sample consists of roughly 110,000 distinct CDR3 sequences, approximately 19% of them appearing once. The receptors shown here come from a human donor in good health. The CDR3 runs from the conserved cysteine through the conserved F or W. The order of the fields is CDR3 DNA, CDR3 protein, V gene, D gene, clone size, J gene. A D gene is named only where the DNA matches it firmly. Clone size is shown for a subset of rows, as once, few, many or a class of expanded clone.

DNA: TGTGCCAGCAGCTTTAGCGCGGGCACAGATACGCAGTATTTT; CDR3: CASSFSAGTDTQYF; V: TRBV7-9; D: NA; size: NA; J: TRBJ2-3
DNA: TGTGCCAGCAGCGACCCGGGACAGGGCTACGAGCAGTACTTC; CDR3: CASSDPGQGYEQYF; V: TRBV7-9; D: TRBD1; size: NA; J: TRBJ2-7
DNA: TGTGCCAGCAGTCCCATGGGAGCGGGGTACGAGCAGTACTTC; CDR3: CASSPMGAGYEQYF; V: TRBV28; D: TRBD2; size: few; J: TRBJ2-7
DNA: TGCGCCAGCAGCTCGAGACAAAGCACAGATACGCAGTATTTT; CDR3: CASSSRQSTDTQYF; V: TRBV5-1; D: NA; size: NA; J: TRBJ2-3
DNA: TGTGCCAGCAGTAACCTTAGCGGGTACACCACAGATACGCAGTATTTT; CDR3: CASSNLSGYTTDTQYF; V: TRBV12-3/TRBV12-4; D: TRBD2; size: few; J: TRBJ2-3
DNA: TGTGCCAGCAGTCGAGTCGCGGCAGAGCCTTTGTTCAATCAGCCCCAGCATTTT; CDR3: CASSRVAAEPLFNQPQHF; V: TRBV12-3/TRBV12-4; D: NA; size: few; J: TRBJ1-5
DNA: TGTGCCAGCCTCGGAGGGGGGGCCGGGGAGCTGTTTTTT; CDR3: CASLGGGAGELFF; V: TRBV5-6; D: NA; size: few; J: TRBJ2-2
DNA: TGTGCCACCAGTGACCCTAGGGTGACCGGGGAGCTGTTTTTT; CDR3: CATSDPRVTGELFF; V: TRBV24-1; D: NA; size: few; J: TRBJ2-2
DNA: TGTGCCAGCAGCTATCCGAGGGCGGGTGGACGGATAAGGTATGAGCAGTTCTTC; CDR3: CASSYPRAGGRIRYEQFF; V: TRBV7-8; D: NA; size: few; J: TRBJ2-1
DNA: TGTGCCAGCAGCCAAGACAAGGGTTCCCAGTACTTC; CDR3: CASSQDKGSQYF; V: TRBV4-2; D: NA; size: NA; J: TRBJ2-5
DNA: TGTGCCGTCGGATTGGGACAGGGGGAAGGACAGCCCCAGCATTTT; CDR3: CAVGLGQGEGQPQHF; V: TRBV6-5; D: TRBD1; size: NA; J: TRBJ1-5
DNA: TGTGCCAGCAGCCCCACCTTTGGGGGGGAGCTGTTTTTT; CDR3: CASSPTFGGELFF; V: TRBV7-3; D: NA; size: NA; J: TRBJ2-2
DNA: TGTGCCAGCAGCGAAAGCGGGAGTTTTCCCCACGAGCAGTACTTC; CDR3: CASSESGSFPHEQYF; V: TRBV6-4; D: TRBD2; size: few; J: TRBJ2-7
DNA: TGTGCCAGCAGCCCTGCGGGCGGGGGCGGGGCGGAGACCCAGTACTTC; CDR3: CASSPAGGGGAETQYF; V: TRBV7-3; D: NA; size: few; J: TRBJ2-5
DNA: TGTGCCAGCAGTCGAACTAGCGGGAGCTCCTACGAGCAGTACTTC; CDR3: CASSRTSGSSYEQYF; V: TRBV18; D: TRBD2; size: NA; J: TRBJ2-7
DNA: TGTGCCAGCAGCTTAGCGTTGGCACGTCCAGGCACTGAAGCTTTCTTT; CDR3: CASSLALARPGTEAFF; V: TRBV7-9; D: NA; size: NA; J: TRBJ1-1
DNA: TGTGCCAGCAGTTACCCCGCAGGGGTGAACTACGAGCAGTACTTC; CDR3: CASSYPAGVNYEQYF; V: TRBV28; D: NA; size: few; J: TRBJ2-7
DNA: TGTGCCAGCACTCCAGGGGGGTACAGAAACACCATATATTTT; CDR3: CASTPGGYRNTIYF; V: TRBV25-1; D: TRBD1; size: few; J: TRBJ1-3
DNA: TGCGCCAGCAGCGCGACTAGCGGGAGTCGGCGCAATGAGCAGTTCTTC; CDR3: CASSATSGSRRNEQFF; V: TRBV5-1; D: TRBD2; size: few; J: TRBJ2-1
DNA: TGTGCCAGCAGTTACTCGAGGGGAGTGAGGGGTTCTAATCTGGACACCATATATTTT; CDR3: CASSYSRGVRGSNLDTIYF; V: TRBV6-5; D: NA; size: NA; J: TRBJ1-3
DNA: TGTGCCAGCAGCTTAGATCTTGCAGGAGGGCTGCGGGAGACCCAGTACTTC; CDR3: CASSLDLAGGLRETQYF; V: TRBV11-2; D: NA; size: NA; J: TRBJ2-5
DNA: TGCAGCGGAAGGAGTTTGGGCACCGGGGAGCTGTTTTTT; CDR3: CSGRSLGTGELFF; V: TRBV29-1; D: NA; size: NA; J: TRBJ2-2
DNA: TGTGCCAGCAGCCTGGGGCTGACTGAAGCTTTCTTT; CDR3: CASSLGLTEAFF; V: TRBV13; D: NA; size: NA; J: TRBJ1-1
DNA: TGTGCCAGCAGCCAAGGTCCAGCGGTCGCCTACGAGCAGTACTTC; CDR3: CASSQGPAVAYEQYF; V: TRBV3-1; D: NA; size: few; J: TRBJ2-7
DNA: TGTGCCAGCAGTTTCGGTGAGGGGGCGGACACTGAAGCTTTCTTT; CDR3: CASSFGEGADTEAFF; V: TRBV12-3/TRBV12-4; D: TRBD1; size: few; J: TRBJ1-1
DNA: TGTGCCAGCAGCCCGGGGACAGGGGGTGGCTTATTCACTGAAGCTTTCTTT; CDR3: CASSPGTGGGLFTEAFF; V: TRBV11-2; D: TRBD1; size: NA; J: TRBJ1-1
DNA: TGCGCCAGCAGCCAGGGTTGGAGCGGGGGGCGCAATCAGCCCCAGCATTTT; CDR3: CASSQGWSGGRNQPQHF; V: TRBV4-1; D: NA; size: NA; J: TRBJ1-5
DNA: TGTGCCAGCAGCTTAGAGGACATCTATGGCGACACCTTC; CDR3: CASSLEDIYGDTF; V: TRBV7-9; D: NA; size: NA; J: TRBJ1-2
DNA: TGTGCCCGGGGGTTAGGGAGGGATACGCAGTATTTT; CDR3: CARGLGRDTQYF; V: TRBV30; D: NA; size: NA; J: TRBJ2-3
DNA: TGTGCCAGCAGCCGACTTGGGGCCAACGTCCTGACTTTC; CDR3: CASSRLGANVLTF; V: TRBV7-8; D: NA; size: many; J: TRBJ2-6
DNA: TGTGCCAGCGGGCTAGCGGCCACAGATACGCAGTATTTT; CDR3: CASGLAATDTQYF; V: TRBV12-3/TRBV12-4; D: TRBD2; size: NA; J: TRBJ2-3
DNA: TGTGCCAGCAGTTTCAACGACAGGGCAGAAGTTAACTATGGCTACACCTTC; CDR3: CASSFNDRAEVNYGYTF; V: TRBV6-6; D: TRBD1; size: few; J: TRBJ1-2
DNA: TGTGCCAGCAGCTTAGCCCCCTTCACAGATACGCAGTATTTT; CDR3: CASSLAPFTDTQYF; V: TRBV13; D: NA; size: NA; J: TRBJ2-3
DNA: TGTGCCAGCAGTTTAGACCCGGGGGAGCTGTTTTTT; CDR3: CASSLDPGELFF; V: TRBV12-3/TRBV12-4; D: NA; size: few; J: TRBJ2-2
DNA: TGTGCCAGCAGTACAAGATTCGGGACAGACACTCCCTACGAGCAGTACTTC; CDR3: CASSTRFGTDTPYEQYF; V: TRBV28; D: TRBD1; size: few; J: TRBJ2-7
DNA: TGTGCCAGCAGTTACTTACCCAGGGGCGCGGGCGAAGGCTACACCTTC; CDR3: CASSYLPRGAGEGYTF; V: TRBV6-5; D: NA; size: NA; J: TRBJ1-2
DNA: TGTGCCAGCAGCGTAGCTATTAGACGGTCCACTGAAGCTTTCTTT; CDR3: CASSVAIRRSTEAFF; V: TRBV9; D: NA; size: NA; J: TRBJ1-1
DNA: TGTGCCAGCAGCCCGGGACTAGCGGGCCGAGTGGATACGCAGTATTTT; CDR3: CASSPGLAGRVDTQYF; V: TRBV6-6; D: TRBD2; size: few; J: TRBJ2-3
DNA: TGCAGTGTGGGGGGGTCGATCAATGAGCAGTTCTTC; CDR3: CSVGGSINEQFF; V: TRBV20-1; D: TRBD2; size: NA; J: TRBJ2-1
DNA: TGTGCCAGCAGCTTAAGCGGCGGGGGACCTGGGGCCAACGTCCTGACTTTC; CDR3: CASSLSGGGPGANVLTF; V: TRBV7-9; D: TRBD2; size: few; J: TRBJ2-6
DNA: TGTGCCAGCAGTTTACGCCCGGGCAGGGGACAGCCCCAGCATTTT; CDR3: CASSLRPGRGQPQHF; V: TRBV12-3/TRBV12-4; D: NA; size: many; J: TRBJ1-5
DNA: TGTGCCAGCAGCCCCTACCCGGGACTAGCGGGAGAGACCCAGTACTTC; CDR3: CASSPYPGLAGETQYF; V: TRBV7-3; D: TRBD2; size: few; J: TRBJ2-5
DNA: TGTGCCAGCAGTTACCGGGACTCAAAAGATGAAGAGCAGTACTTC; CDR3: CASSYRDSKDEEQYF; V: TRBV6-5; D: NA; size: NA; J: TRBJ2-7
DNA: TGTGCCAGCAGCCCCGGGACAGGGGTAGGGAGTGGCAATCAGCCCCAGCATTTT; CDR3: CASSPGTGVGSGNQPQHF; V: TRBV7-8; D: TRBD1; size: NA; J: TRBJ1-5
DNA: TGTGCCAGCAGCCAAGACCCCAACTATGGCTACACCTTC; CDR3: CASSQDPNYGYTF; V: TRBV4-2; D: NA; size: NA; J: TRBJ1-2
DNA: TGTGCCAGTAGTATAGTGGCCTCTTCGAATACGCAGTATTTT; CDR3: CASSIVASSNTQYF; V: TRBV19; D: NA; size: few; J: TRBJ2-3
DNA: TGTGCCAGCAGCTTTTACGACAGGCGAAGCTATGGCTACACCTTC; CDR3: CASSFYDRRSYGYTF; V: TRBV5-6; D: NA; size: many; J: TRBJ1-2
DNA: TGTGCCACCAGTGATTCTCTAGCGGCGAATGAGCAGTTCTTC; CDR3: CATSDSLAANEQFF; V: TRBV24-1; D: TRBD2; size: NA; J: TRBJ2-1
DNA: TGTGCCAGCAGCTTTTTCAGGGAGACTGAAGCTTTCTTT; CDR3: CASSFFRETEAFF; V: TRBV7-2; D: NA; size: NA; J: TRBJ1-1